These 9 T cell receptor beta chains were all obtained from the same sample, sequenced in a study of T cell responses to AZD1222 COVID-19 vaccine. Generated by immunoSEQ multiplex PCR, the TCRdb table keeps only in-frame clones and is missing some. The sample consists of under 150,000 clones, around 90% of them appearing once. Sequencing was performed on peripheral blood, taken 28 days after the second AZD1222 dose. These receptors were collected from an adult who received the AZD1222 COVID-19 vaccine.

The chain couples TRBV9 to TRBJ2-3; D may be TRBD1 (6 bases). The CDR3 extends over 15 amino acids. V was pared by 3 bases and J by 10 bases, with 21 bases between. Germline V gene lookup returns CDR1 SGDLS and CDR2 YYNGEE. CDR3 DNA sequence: TGTGCCAGCAGCGCCCCCCGGGACATCCCCGGGGCGCAGTATTTT. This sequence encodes CASSAPRDIPGAQYF. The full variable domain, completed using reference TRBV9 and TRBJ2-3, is DSGVTQTPKHLITATGQRVTLRCSPRSGDLSVYWYQQSLDQGLQFLIQYYNGEERAKGNILERFSAQQFPDLHSELNLSSLELGDSALYFCASSAPRDIPGAQYFGPGTRLTVL.

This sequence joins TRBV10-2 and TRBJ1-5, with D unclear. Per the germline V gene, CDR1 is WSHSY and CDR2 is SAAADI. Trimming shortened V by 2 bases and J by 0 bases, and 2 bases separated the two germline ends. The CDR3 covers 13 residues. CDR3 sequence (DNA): TGCGCCAGCAGTGAGGCTAGCAATCAGCCCCAGCATTTT. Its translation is CASSEASNQPQHF.

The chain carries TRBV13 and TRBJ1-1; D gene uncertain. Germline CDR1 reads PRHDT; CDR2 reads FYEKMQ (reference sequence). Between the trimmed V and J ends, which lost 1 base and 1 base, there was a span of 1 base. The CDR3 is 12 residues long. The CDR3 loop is CASSLENTEAFF. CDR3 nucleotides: TGTGCCAGCAGCTTAGAGAACACTGAAGCTTTCTTT.

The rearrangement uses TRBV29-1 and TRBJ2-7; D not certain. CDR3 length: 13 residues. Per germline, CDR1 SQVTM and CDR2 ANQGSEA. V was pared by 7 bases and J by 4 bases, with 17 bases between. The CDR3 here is CSATDNGGYEQYF. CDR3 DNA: TGCAGCGCTACCGACAACGGCGGTTACGAGCAGTACTTC.

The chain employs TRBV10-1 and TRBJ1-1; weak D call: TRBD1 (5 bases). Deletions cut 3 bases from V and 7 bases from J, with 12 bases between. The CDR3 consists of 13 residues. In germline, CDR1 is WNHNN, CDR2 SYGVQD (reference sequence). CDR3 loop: CASSEVGEGEAFF. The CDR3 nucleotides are TGCGCCAGCAGTGAAGTAGGGGAGGGTGAAGCTTTCTTT.

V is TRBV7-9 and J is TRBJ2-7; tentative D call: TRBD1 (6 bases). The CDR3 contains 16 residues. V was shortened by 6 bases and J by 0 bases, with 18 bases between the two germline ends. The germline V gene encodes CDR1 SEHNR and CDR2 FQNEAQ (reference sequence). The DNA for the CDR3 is TGTGCCAGCAGGTCGCAAACAGGGACCTCCTCCTACGAGCAGTACTTC. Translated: CASRSQTGTSSYEQYF.

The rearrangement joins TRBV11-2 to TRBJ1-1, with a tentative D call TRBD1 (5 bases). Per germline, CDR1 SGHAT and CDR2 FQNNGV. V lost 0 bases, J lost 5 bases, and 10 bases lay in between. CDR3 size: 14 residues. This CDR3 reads CASSLDRGDTEAFF. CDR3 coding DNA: TGTGCCAGCAGCTTAGATCGGGGGGATACTGAAGCTTTCTTT. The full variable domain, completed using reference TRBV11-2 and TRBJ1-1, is EAGVAQSPRYKIIEKRQSVAFWCNPISGHATLYWYQQILGQGPKLLIQFQNNGVVDDSQLPKDRFSAERLKGVDSTLKIQPAKLEDSAVYLCASSLDRGDTEAFFGQGTRLTVV.

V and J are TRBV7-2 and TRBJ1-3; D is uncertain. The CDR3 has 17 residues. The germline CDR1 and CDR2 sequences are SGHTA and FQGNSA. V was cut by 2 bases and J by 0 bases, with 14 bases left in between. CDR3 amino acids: CASSLQASFTSGNTIYF. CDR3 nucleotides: TGTGCCAGCAGCTTACAGGCCTCCTTCACCTCTGGAAACACCATATATTTT.

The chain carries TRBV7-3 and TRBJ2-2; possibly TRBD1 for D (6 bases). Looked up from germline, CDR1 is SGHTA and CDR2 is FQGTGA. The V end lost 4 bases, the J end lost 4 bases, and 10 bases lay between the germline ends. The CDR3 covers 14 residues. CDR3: CASSSGQTTGELFF. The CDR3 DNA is TGTGCCAGCAGCTCTGGACAGACCACCGGGGAGCTGTTTTTT.